This T cell receptor (beta chain) was sequenced during a study of blood T cells in healthy people across ages (dated by TCRdb to 2014 to 2015). In terms of the full investigation: In model experiments, roughly one uniquely barcoded TCR beta cDNA molecule per two T cells was captured by template switching. Using deep sequencing normalized with unique cDNA molecular identifiers, the study measured how TCR beta repertoire diversity changes with age. The donors were split into four age groups: young (average about 15 years), middle-aged (39), aged (more than 60) and long-lived (over 80). Using the same blood draw, the study looked at two additional independent replicas of 1 million unique cDNA reads for two donors, one aged 18 to 29 and the other aged 80 or older.

Libraries were made using 5' RACE. The reads were generated on an Illumina HiSeq 2500. A second PCR of about 6 to 11 cycles was performed with a sample-barcoded 5' primer and a J-beta primer mix. A template-switch 5' adaptor carrying 12 random nucleotides introduced a unique molecular identifier onto each TCR beta cDNA molecule. Each sample yielded at least 2.5 million CDR3-containing paired-end reads. First-strand cDNA synthesis was performed from all RNA using the Mint cDNA synthesis kit, with priming by a TRBC-specific oligonucleotide. Following uracil-DNA glycosylase treatment, a first 18-cycle PCR with universal primers M1SS and BC2_uni_R was performed on all cDNA. The source study handled its data this way. For normalization, 1 million high-quality reads were randomly selected from each sample, with every read carrying a distinct molecular identifier. Reads sharing molecular identifiers were discarded rather than binned into consensus sequences. MiTCR, set to a Q25 quality threshold and the strictest error-elimination algorithm, was used for CDR3 identification, clonotype clustering and error correction. A nonparametric unseen species model using Euler transformation provided a lower-bound estimate of total TCR beta diversity. TCRdb trimmed public reads at Q25 via fastp, called clones via MiXCR and kept in-frame beta chains. Duplicate CDR3 protein sequences are folded into a single record with the most common DNA and genes. These V and J calls originate from TCRdb's pipeline instead of the authors' own analysis. The sample table lists approximately 780,000 distinct CDR3 sequences, under 30% of them with a count of one. Jointly, the top ten make up about 3% of the sample.

Overall study results and their limits: Because profiling used bulk unsorted PBMCs, naive and antigen-experienced compartments could not be compared conclusively. Observed TCR beta diversity per million T cells fell roughly linearly with age, and a significant reduction was already apparent by age approximately 40. A strong correlation was found between observed TCR beta diversity and the percentage of naive T cells measured by flow cytometry. The CMV infection status of donors was not known, potentially confounding age-related changes in expanded clonotypes. Compared with the aged group, the long-lived group had more naive CD4+ T cells, fewer expanded clones and increased TCR diversity, suggesting age selection. Estimates of total diversity from one million sequenced T cells were regarded as lower bounds and underestimates.

Note on this clonotype: Its cognate antigen has yet to be identified. No per-base quality is available; no much larger clone lies one base away.

Donors were about 36 systemically healthy Caucasian individuals from Russia aged roughly 6 to 100 years. Each donor gave 8 to 10 milliliters of peripheral blood, collected into EDTA-treated Vacutainer tubes. PBMCs were isolated by Ficoll-Paque density-gradient centrifugation, with at least 7 million obtained per sample. Total RNA, at least 6 micrograms per sample, was extracted from PBMCs with Trizol reagent. For every donor, an aliquot of PBMCs went through flow cytometry to measure the percentages of naive CD45RAhigh/CD27high T cells. The CDR3 spans 15 residues, from the cysteine through the phenylalanine. Only the CDR3 region is kept as DNA, spanning 45 bases read in frame from base 1. In the germline V gene, CDR1 corresponds to LGHNT and CDR2 to FRNRAP. The V end loses 0 bases and the J end loses 4 bases, and a stretch of 12 bases separates them. The same data also contributed to another study, on T cells of mothers and their children. The second study also describes: The donors were nine systemically healthy Caucasian individuals, made up of three mothers and their six children. cDNA synthesis used all of the extracted RNA, with 1.5 ug of RNA in each 15 ul reaction. In the second PCR, the M1S primer added sample barcodes and 2-4 random nucleotides. Each mother yielded over 9.5 million TCR beta CDR3 reads and each child 2.5 million to 3 million reads. TCR recombination output is similarly shaped by thymic selection in related and unrelated pairs, with a minor effect exerted by inherited differences. Related mother-child pairs always showed normalized repertoire overlap that was slightly higher than in unrelated mother-child pairs, though the difference was never significant. With a sensitivity of about 100 clones per million clonotypes, no persistent microchimeric T cell clones were detected. The study used deep NGS to compare TCR beta repertoires of mothers and children, seeking features distinguishing related mother-child pairs from unrelated individuals. On average, the children were roughly 12 +/- 4 years old, while the mothers were 40 +/- 4 years old. Libraries were sequenced on Illumina HiSeq 2000 with 100+100 nt paired-end reads after adapter ligation with NEBNext reagents. Mother and child libraries were prepared a month apart and sequenced in separate runs to prevent cross-contamination. Between about 500,000 and 2,300,000 distinct TCR beta clonotypes were identified per donor. Naive TCR beta clonotypes were estimated from low-frequency clonotypes matched to each donor's FACS-determined naive share, without sorting.

The specimen sequenced was blood. The receptor chain draws on TRBV12-5 and TRBJ1-2; the D region possibly corresponds to TRBD1 (6 bases align). This clonotype originated in a boy aged 5-17 years in good health. The nucleotides read TGTGCTAGTGGTTTGGTCTTAACAGGGCTCTATGGCTACACCTTC. It specifies CASGLVLTGLYGYTF.